The present T cell receptor beta chain was sequenced within a study of control samples from healthy donors and cancer patients. Germline lookup yields CDR1 SGDLS and CDR2 YYNGEE. CDR3 length: 15 residues. Unmatched junction bases numbered 6, after V lost 3 bases and J lost 4 bases. Using immunoSEQ multiplex PCR, the repertoire was profiled, and TCRdb retains in-frame clones only, with some absent. The sample consists of 25,000 to 30,000 clones, 65% to 90% of them appearing once. V gene TRBV9 combines with J gene TRBJ2-5; TRBD1 aligns across 10 bases. The sequenced sample consisted of PBMCs. The receptor comes from a woman in her sixties or seventies with head and neck cancer. The CDR3 DNA follows: TGTGCCAGCAGCGGAAGGACAGGGGGTGGAGAGACCCAGTACTTC. Translated: CASSGRTGGGETQYF.